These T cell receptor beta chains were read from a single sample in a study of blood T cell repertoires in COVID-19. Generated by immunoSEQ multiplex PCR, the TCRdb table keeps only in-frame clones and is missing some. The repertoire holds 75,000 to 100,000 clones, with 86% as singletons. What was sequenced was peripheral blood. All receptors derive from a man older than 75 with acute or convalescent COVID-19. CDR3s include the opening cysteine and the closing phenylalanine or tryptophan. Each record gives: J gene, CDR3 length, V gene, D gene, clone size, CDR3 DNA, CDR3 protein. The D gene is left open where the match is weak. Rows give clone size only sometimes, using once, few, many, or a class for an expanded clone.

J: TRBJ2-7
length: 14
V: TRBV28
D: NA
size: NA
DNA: TGTGCCAGCAGTGAACCGAGTTCCTCCTACGAGCAGTACTTC
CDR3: CASSEPSSSYEQYF

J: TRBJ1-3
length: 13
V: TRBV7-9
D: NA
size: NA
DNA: TGTGCCAGCCGTACAGGGACTGGAAACACCATATATTTT
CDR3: CASRTGTGNTIYF

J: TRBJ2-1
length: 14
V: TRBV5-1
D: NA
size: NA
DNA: TGCGCCAGCAGCGCGGGACGGCAATACAATGAGCAGTTCTTC
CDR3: CASSAGRQYNEQFF

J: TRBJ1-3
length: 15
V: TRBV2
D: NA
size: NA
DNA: TGTGCCAGCAGTGAAGTGGCGGGGGGTGGAAACACCATATATTTT
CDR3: CASSEVAGGGNTIYF

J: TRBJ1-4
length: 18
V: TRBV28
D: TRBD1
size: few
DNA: TGTGCCAGCAGCTACCAGGGGGTTCAGGTCGCTACTAATGAAAAACTGTTTTTT
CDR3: CASSYQGVQVATNEKLFF

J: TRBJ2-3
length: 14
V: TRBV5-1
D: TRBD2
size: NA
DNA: TGCGCCAGCCGGGGGCTAGCGGGAGTGGATACGCAGTATTTT
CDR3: CASRGLAGVDTQYF

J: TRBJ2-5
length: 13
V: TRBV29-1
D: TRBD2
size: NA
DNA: TGCAGCGTGGCCCGGGGGGGGCAAGAGACCCAGTACTTC
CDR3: CSVARGGQETQYF

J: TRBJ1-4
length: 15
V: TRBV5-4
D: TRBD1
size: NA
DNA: TGTGCCAGCAGCCTCCGACAGGGAGTGGGTGAAAAACTGTTTTTT
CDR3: CASSLRQGVGEKLFF

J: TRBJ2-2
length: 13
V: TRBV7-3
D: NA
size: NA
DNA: TGTGCCAGCAGCCGGACAGTGAACGGGGAGCTGTTTTTT
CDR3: CASSRTVNGELFF

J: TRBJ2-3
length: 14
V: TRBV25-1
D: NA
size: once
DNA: TGTGCCAGCGCGGACGGGGTTAACACAGATACGCAGTATTTT
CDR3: CASADGVNTDTQYF

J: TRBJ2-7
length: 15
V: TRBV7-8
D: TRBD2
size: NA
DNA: TGTGCCAGCAGCCTCTTGCGGGAGACTTTGTACGAGCAGTACTTC
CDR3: CASSLLRETLYEQYF

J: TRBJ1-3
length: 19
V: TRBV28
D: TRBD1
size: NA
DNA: TGTGCCAGCAGGGGGTACAGGGGAGGACTTGGTTCGTCTGGAAACACCATATATTTT
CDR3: CASRGYRGGLGSSGNTIYF

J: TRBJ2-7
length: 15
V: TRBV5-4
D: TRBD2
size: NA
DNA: TGTGCCAGCAGCCAGAAGGCTAGCGGGAGGTACGAGCAGTACTTC
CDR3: CASSQKASGRYEQYF

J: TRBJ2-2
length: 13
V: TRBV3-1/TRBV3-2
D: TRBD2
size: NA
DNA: TGTGCCAGCAGCCTTAGCGGGACCGGGGAGCTGTTTTTT
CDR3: CASSLSGTGELFF

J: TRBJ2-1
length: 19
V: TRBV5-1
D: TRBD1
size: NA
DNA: TGCGCCAGCAGCTCCCCCGGTAAACAGGGGGTGATCTCCTACAATGAGCAGTTCTTC
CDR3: CASSSPGKQGVISYNEQFF

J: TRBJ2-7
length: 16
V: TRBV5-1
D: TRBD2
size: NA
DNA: TGCGCCAGCAGCTTGGGTGTACGGGAGGGAGCCTACGAGCAGTACTTC
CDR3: CASSLGVREGAYEQYF

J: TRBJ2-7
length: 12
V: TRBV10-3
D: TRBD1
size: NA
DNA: TGTGCCATCAGGGGACAGGGCTACGAGCAGTACTTC
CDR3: CAIRGQGYEQYF

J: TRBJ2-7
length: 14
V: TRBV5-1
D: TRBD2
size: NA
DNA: TGCGCCAGCAGAAGCGGGACGGACTCCTACGAGCAGTACTTC
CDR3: CASRSGTDSYEQYF

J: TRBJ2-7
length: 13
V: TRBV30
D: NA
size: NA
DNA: TGTGCCTGGAGCCCCGGGGAAGAGGGCGAGCAGTACTTC
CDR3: CAWSPGEEGEQYF

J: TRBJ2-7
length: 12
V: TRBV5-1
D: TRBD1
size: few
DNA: TGCGCCAGCAGCGTTGGACAGGGTGAGCAGTACTTC
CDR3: CASSVGQGEQYF

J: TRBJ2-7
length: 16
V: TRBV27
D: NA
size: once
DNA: TGTGCCAGCAGTTCAATACCCCCCCAGGGGAGAGACGAGCAGTACTTC
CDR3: CASSSIPPQGRDEQYF

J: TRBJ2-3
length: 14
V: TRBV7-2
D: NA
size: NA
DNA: TGTGCCAGCAGCTTTGGCCTTTTCACAGATACGCAGTATTTT
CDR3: CASSFGLFTDTQYF

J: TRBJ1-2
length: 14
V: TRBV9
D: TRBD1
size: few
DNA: TGTGCCAGCAGCACCAGGGGGGTAGACGGGGGCTACACCTTC
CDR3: CASSTRGVDGGYTF

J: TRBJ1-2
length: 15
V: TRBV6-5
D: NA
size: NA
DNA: TGTGCCAGCAGCTCCCGCCGCCCGGCTAACTATGGCTACACCTTC
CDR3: CASSSRRPANYGYTF

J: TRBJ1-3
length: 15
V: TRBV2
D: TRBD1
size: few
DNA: TGTGCCAGCACCCGGGACAGTAGATCTGGAAACACCATATATTTT
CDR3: CASTRDSRSGNTIYF

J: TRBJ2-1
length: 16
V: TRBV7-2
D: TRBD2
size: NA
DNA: TGTGCCAGCAGCCTTACTAGCGGGAGGGCCTACAATGAGCAGTTCTTC
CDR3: CASSLTSGRAYNEQFF

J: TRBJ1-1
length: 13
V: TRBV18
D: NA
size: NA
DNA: TGTGCCAGCTCACCGGGGAGTCCGTTTGAAGCTTTCTTT
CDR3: CASSPGSPFEAFF

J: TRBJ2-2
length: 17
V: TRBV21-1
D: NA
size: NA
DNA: TGTGCCAGCAGCAGAGATACTAGCGGGGGGGAGACCGGGGAGCTGTTTTTT
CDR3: CASSRDTSGGETGELFF

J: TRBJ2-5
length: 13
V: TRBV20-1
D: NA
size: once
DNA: TGCAGTGCTGGTGGACAGATCCAAGAGACCCAGTACTTC
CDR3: CSAGGQIQETQYF

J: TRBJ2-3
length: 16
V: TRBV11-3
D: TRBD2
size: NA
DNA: TGTGCCAGCAGCTCCGGGACTAGCGGAAGCACAGATACGCAGTATTTT
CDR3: CASSSGTSGSTDTQYF

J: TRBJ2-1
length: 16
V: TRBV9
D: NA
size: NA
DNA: TGTGCCAGCAGCGTAGGAGTTAGCGGTATATACAATGAGCAGTTCTTC
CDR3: CASSVGVSGIYNEQFF

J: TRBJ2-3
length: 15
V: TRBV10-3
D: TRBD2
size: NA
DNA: TGTGCCATCACCCTAGCGGGAGGGCCCGCAGATACGCAGTATTTT
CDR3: CAITLAGGPADTQYF

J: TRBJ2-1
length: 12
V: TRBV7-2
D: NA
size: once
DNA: TGTGCCAGCATCCGATCGGGCAATGAGCAGTTCTTC
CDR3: CASIRSGNEQFF

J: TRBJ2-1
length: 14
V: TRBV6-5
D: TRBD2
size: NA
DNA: TGTGCCAGCGGGAGCGGGAGTCCCTACAATGAGCAGTTCTTC
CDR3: CASGSGSPYNEQFF

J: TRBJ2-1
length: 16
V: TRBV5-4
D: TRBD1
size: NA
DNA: TGTGCCAGCAGCTTGTCCAGGACAGGGAGGAACAATGAGCAGTTCTTC
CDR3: CASSLSRTGRNNEQFF

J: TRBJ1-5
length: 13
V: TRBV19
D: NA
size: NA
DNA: TGTGCCAGTAGTAACGGGGGCAATCAGCCCCAGCATTTT
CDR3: CASSNGGNQPQHF

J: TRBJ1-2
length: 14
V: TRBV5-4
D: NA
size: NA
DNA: TGTGCCAGCAGCTTAGTCGGAGGGGACTATGGCTACACCTTC
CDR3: CASSLVGGDYGYTF

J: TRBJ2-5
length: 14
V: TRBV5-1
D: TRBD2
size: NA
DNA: TGCGCCAGCAGCCTTAGCGGGAGCTCGGAGACCCAGTACTTC
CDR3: CASSLSGSSETQYF

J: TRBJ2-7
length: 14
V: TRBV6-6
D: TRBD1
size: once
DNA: TGTGCCAGCAGTTACTCGGTGACAGGGAACGAGCAGTACTTC
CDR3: CASSYSVTGNEQYF

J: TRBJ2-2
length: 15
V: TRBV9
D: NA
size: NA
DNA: TGTGCCAGCAGCGCCGCGGACAGAAACACCGGGGAGCTGTTTTTT
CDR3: CASSAADRNTGELFF

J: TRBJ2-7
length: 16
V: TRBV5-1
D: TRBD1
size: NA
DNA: TGCGCCAGCAGCCCCCAGCCAGGGACAGCCTCCTACGAGCAGTACTTC
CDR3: CASSPQPGTASYEQYF

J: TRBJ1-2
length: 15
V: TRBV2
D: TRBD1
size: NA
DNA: TGTGCCAGCTCTACAGGGGGCGTACCTAACTATGGCTACACCTTC
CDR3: CASSTGGVPNYGYTF

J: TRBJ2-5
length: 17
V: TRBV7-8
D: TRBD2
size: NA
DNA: TGTGCCAGCAGCTTAGCACCAGTAGGACTAGGTCAAGAGACCCAGTACTTC
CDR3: CASSLAPVGLGQETQYF

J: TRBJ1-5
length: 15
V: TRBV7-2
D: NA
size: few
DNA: TGTGCCAGCAGCTTATTACAGGGAGGCAATCAGCCCCAGCATTTT
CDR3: CASSLLQGGNQPQHF

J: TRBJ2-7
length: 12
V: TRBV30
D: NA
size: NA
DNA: TGTGCCTGGAACCAGGGAACCTACGAGCAGTACTTC
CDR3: CAWNQGTYEQYF

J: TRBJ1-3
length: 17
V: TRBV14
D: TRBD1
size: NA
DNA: TGTGCCAGCAGCCAACCCTTTTTAGGGGACAGGCAAAACACCATATATTTT
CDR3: CASSQPFLGDRQNTIYF

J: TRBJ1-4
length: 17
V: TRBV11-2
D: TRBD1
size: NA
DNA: TGTGCCAGCAGACTGAACAGGGGGCCAAGAACTAATGAAAAACTGTTTTTT
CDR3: CASRLNRGPRTNEKLFF

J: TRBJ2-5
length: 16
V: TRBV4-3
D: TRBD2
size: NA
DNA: TGCGCCAGCAGCCAAGATTCGGCGGGAGAGGGAGAGACCCAGTACTTC
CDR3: CASSQDSAGEGETQYF

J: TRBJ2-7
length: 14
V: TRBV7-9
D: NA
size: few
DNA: TGTGCCAGCAGCGGGCTAACGAGCTCCTACGAGCAGTACTTC
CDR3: CASSGLTSSYEQYF